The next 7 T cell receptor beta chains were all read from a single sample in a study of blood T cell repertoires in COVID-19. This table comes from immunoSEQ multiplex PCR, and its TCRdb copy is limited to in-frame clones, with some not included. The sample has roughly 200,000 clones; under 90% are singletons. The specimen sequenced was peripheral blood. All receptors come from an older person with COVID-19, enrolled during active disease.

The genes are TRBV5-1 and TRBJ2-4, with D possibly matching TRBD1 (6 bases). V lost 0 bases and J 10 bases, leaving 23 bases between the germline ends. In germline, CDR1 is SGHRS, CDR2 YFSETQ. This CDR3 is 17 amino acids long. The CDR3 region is CASSLAGPAPGEGIQYF. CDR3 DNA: TGCGCCAGCAGCTTGGCAGGCCCCGCCCCAGGGGAAGGAATTCAGTACTTC.

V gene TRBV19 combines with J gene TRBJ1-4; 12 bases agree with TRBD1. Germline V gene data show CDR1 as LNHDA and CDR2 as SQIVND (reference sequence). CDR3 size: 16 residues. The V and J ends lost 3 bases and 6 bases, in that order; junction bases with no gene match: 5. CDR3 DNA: TGTGCCAGTAGTATGGGGACAGGGGGCGCGCATGAAAAACTGTTTTTT. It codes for CASSMGTGGAHEKLFF.

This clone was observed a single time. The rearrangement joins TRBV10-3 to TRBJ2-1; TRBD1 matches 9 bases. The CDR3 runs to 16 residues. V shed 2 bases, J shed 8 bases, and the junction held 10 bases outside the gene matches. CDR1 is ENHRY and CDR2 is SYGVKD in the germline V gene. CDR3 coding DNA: TGTGCCATCAGTGAGGGGGACAGGGTTGTAGGTGATGAGCAGTTCTTC. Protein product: CAISEGDRVVGDEQFF.

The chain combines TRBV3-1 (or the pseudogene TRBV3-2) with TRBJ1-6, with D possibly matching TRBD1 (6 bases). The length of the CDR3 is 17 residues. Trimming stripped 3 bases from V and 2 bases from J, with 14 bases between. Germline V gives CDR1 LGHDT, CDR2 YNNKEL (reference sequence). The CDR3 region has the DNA TGTGCCAGCAGCCACCAGGGGTCCGGAGCCTATAATTCACCCCTCCACTTT. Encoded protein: CASSHQGSGAYNSPLHF.

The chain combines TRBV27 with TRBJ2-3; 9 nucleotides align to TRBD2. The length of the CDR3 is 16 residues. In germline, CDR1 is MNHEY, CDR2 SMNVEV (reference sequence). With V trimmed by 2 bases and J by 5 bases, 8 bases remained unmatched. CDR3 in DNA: TGTGCCAGCAGTTTAAGTAGGAGCGGGGGGAAAGATACGCAGTATTTT. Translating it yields CASSLSRSGGKDTQYF.

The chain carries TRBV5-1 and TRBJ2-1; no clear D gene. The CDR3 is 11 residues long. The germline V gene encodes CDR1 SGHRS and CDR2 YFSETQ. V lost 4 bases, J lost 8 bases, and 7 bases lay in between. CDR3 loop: CASSPVDEQFF. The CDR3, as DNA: TGCGCCAGCAGCCCGGTGGATGAGCAGTTCTTC.

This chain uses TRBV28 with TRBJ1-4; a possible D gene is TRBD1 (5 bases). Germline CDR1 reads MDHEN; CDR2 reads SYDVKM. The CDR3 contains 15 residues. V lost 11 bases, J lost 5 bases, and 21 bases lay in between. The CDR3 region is CAGGGRDFPNEKLFF. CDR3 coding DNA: TGTGCCGGTGGGGGGAGAGATTTTCCAAATGAAAAACTGTTTTTT.